This T cell receptor beta chain was retrieved from a study of T-cell memory formation after mild COVID-19. Study-wide context: TCR clusters showed largely donor specificity. Regarding the study as a whole: Unconfirmed was the SARS-CoV-2 specificity of second-wave clones that peaked on day 37.

TCRdb processed the 5' RACE reads anew with MiXCR; each CDR3 protein has one entry. The sample has a few hundred thousand distinct CDR3 sequences; less than 25% are singletons. Germline-derived CDR1 and CDR2 are SGHRS and YFSETQ. There are 12 residues in the CDR3. V shed 4 bases and J shed 9 bases, with 11 bases lying between them. Note on this clonotype: Antigen specificity is unknown.

The sequencing input was PBMCs or a T cell subset sorted from them (not recorded which). The chain couples TRBV5-1 to TRBJ2-1; D may be TRBD1 or TRBD2 (5 bases each). This TCR came from an adult woman who had mild COVID-19 (a few samples of this study predate the infection). Cell type and time point are not known. CDR3 DNA sequence: TGCGCCAGCAGCACCTCGAGGGGTGAGCAGTTCTTC. Amino acid sequence: CASSTSRGEQFF.